This T cell receptor beta chain is drawn from a study of regulatory T cells in long-lasting Graves disease. The germline V gene has CDR1 DFQATT and CDR2 SNEGSKA (reference sequence). The CDR3 consists of 15 residues. V was trimmed by 0 bases and J by 0 bases, leaving 12 bases between them. The authors built TCR beta libraries using iRepertoire HTBI primers and Arm-PCR of CDR3 regions. MiXCR, applied by TCRdb to the multiplex PCR reads, yields one record per CDR3 protein. The sample lists 400,000 to 550,000 distinct CDR3 sequences, about 16% seen once, with about 23% in the top ten. Time point reported: newly diagnosed GD, antithyroid drugs for less than 3 months. PBMCs provided the RNA from which the TCR library was made. This clonotype occurred many times. In addition, the sample was reused for a study of T cells in Graves' hyperthyroidism and ophthalmopathy.

The material sequenced was peripheral blood mononuclear cells (PBMCs), taken at new diagnosis, from a patient treated with antithyroid drugs. The chain couples TRBV20-1 to TRBJ2-7; D gene uncertain. This receptor was taken from a woman aged 18-29 years with Graves disease. CDR3 amino acids: CSARDRARSSYEQYF. In DNA form, the CDR3 reads TGCAGTGCTAGAGATCGAGCTCGAAGCTCCTACGAGCAGTACTTC.